The 4 T cell receptor beta chains below come from one sample, sequenced in a study of CD8+CD57+ T cells in acquired aplastic anemia. The template for TCR beta VDJ and CDR3 sequence profiling was genomic DNA. TCRdb redid the calling of the reads with MiXCR, one entry per CDR3 protein. The repertoire holds around 170,000 distinct CDR3 sequences, with about 60% as singletons. The sequencing sample was made of sorted CD4+, CD8+, or CD8+CD57+ T cells (not recorded which) from PBMCs. Receptors originate from a human donor in good health.

The J gene is TRBJ2-1, the V gene TRBV20-1, with D maybe TRBD2 (7 bases). V gave up 6 bases and J gave up 4 bases, with 13 bases separating them. CDR1 and CDR2 (germline): DFQATT, SNEGSKA (reference sequence). The CDR3 totals 13 residues. The CDR3 spells CSAGGLLYNEQFF. In nucleotides, the CDR3 is TGCAGTGCCGGGGGGCTCCTATACAATGAGCAGTTCTTC.

The CDR3 reads CSARDGAEISYEQYF. CDR3 sequence (DNA): TGCAGTGCTAGAGATGGGGCCGAGATCTCCTACGAGCAGTACTTC. The V and J genes are TRBV20-1 and TRBJ2-7; D is perhaps TRBD1 (5 bases). The CDR3 is 15 amino acids. Germline CDR1 reads DFQATT; CDR2 reads SNEGSKA (reference sequence). Trimming cost V 0 bases and J 0 bases, with 12 bases left between them.

The V call is TRBV3-1, the J call TRBJ2-5; the D gene could be TRBD1 or TRBD2 (5 bases each). This CDR3 region has 12 residues. From germline, CDR1 is LGHDT and CDR2 YNNKEL (reference sequence). Trimming removed 4 bases from V and 4 bases from J, with 7 bases in between. CDR3 residues: CASSPGRETQYF. The CDR3 region has the DNA TGTGCCAGCAGCCCAGGGAGAGAGACCCAGTACTTC.

The chain combines TRBV9 with TRBJ2-5; 7 bases map to TRBD2. Trimming cost V 2 bases and J 1 base; bases outside gene matches: 2. Germline assignment: CDR1 SGDLS and CDR2 YYNGEE. This CDR3 comprises 14 residues. The CDR3 is CASSVTGGQETQYF. The CDR3 DNA is TGTGCCAGCAGCGTCACGGGAGGCCAAGAGACCCAGTACTTC.